What follows are 25 T cell receptor beta chains derived from one specimen sequenced in a study of blood T cell repertoires in COVID-19. The assay was immunoSEQ multiplex PCR, and TCRdb's table has in-frame clones only and misses some. The data show approximately 250,000 clones, around 80% seen once. The specimen was peripheral blood. These receptors were taken from a human donor in a cohort sampled during active COVID-19.

CDR3 sequence (DNA): TGTGCCAGCAGCTTCACCACTAGCGGGGGGGGAGAGACCCAGTACTTC. Its protein is CASSFTTSGGGETQYF. The chain links TRBV7-2 to TRBJ2-5; 13 bases are a match to TRBD2. Looked up from germline, CDR1 is SGHTA and CDR2 is FQGNSA. Trimming at V came to 3 bases and at J to 4 bases, leaving 5 bases not matched to a gene. The CDR3 consists of 16 residues.

The chain employs TRBV29-1 and TRBJ2-1; D ambiguous. The V and J ends lost 0 bases and 9 bases respectively, with 12 bases between them. CDR1 is SQVTM and CDR2 is ANQGSEA in the germline V gene. This CDR3 spans 13 amino acids. In DNA, the CDR3 is TGCAGCGTTGAAGAATGGGCTATCACTGAGCAGTTCTTC. This gives the protein CSVEEWAITEQFF.

V usage is TRBV7-2 and J usage is TRBJ2-1, with a tentative D call TRBD1 (6 bases). CDR1 and CDR2 from the germline V gene are SGHTA and FQGNSA. The germline V and J ends were trimmed by 3 bases and 10 bases, with 13 bases remaining between them. This CDR3 has 13 residues. Here the CDR3 DNA reads TGTGCCAGCAGCTTGAACAGGGTCCACGAGCAGTTCTTC. Its protein is CASSLNRVHEQFF.

The V gene is TRBV6-2 or TRBV6-3, the J gene TRBJ2-3; 11 nucleotides agree with TRBD1. Germline CDR1 reads MNHEY; CDR2 reads SVGEGT. After removal of 5 bases from V and 6 bases from J, the junction contained 7 bases not matched to a gene. This CDR3 spans 15 amino acids. CDR3 nucleotide sequence: TGTGCCAGCAGTCCCGCCGGGACAGGGGGGGATACGCAGTATTTT. Its protein is CASSPAGTGGDTQYF.

This rearrangement joins TRBV6-5 to TRBJ2-5; 10 bases fit TRBD1. The CDR3 length is 14 residues. The ends lost 6 bases at V and 5 bases at J; junction bases unmatched: 6. Germline CDR1 is MNHEY and CDR2 is SVGAGI. CDR3 nucleotides: TGTGCCAGCAGGCTGACAGGGGGCGCGGAGACCCAGTACTTC. Translated: CASRLTGGAETQYF.

CDR3 nucleotide sequence: TGTGCCAGCAGAGGACAGGGCGAATCCTACGAGCAGTACTTC. Residues: CASRGQGESYEQYF. The chain combines TRBV28 with TRBJ2-7, with 8 bases lining up with TRBD1. The junction had 5 bases not matched to a gene; V was cut back by 6 bases and J by 1 base. Germline lookup yields CDR1 MDHEN and CDR2 SYDVKM. The CDR3 length is 14 residues.

The genes are TRBV28 and TRBJ2-1, with D possibly being TRBD1 (5 bases). Germline V gene data show CDR1 as MDHEN and CDR2 as SYDVKM. Trimming removed 4 bases from V and 1 base from J, with 11 bases in between. The length of the CDR3 is 15 residues. DNA of the CDR3: TGTGCCAGCAGTTCGCCGACAGTGTCCTACAATGAGCAGTTCTTC. This encodes CASSSPTVSYNEQFF.

This clone came up once. The rearrangement joins TRBV7-2 to TRBJ2-1, with 12 bases identical to TRBD2. The germline gives CDR1 SGHTA, CDR2 FQGNSA. The junction had 9 bases not matched to a gene; V was cut back by 0 bases and J by 15 bases. This CDR3 is built from 15 residues. CDR3 nucleotide sequence: TGTGCCAGCAGCTTAGCGTCTAGCGGGAGGGCCGAGTCGTTCTTC. Its protein is CASSLASSGRAESFF.

This chain connects TRBV15 to TRBJ2-3, with 10 nucleotides matching TRBD1. The CDR3 sequence is 16 residues long. The V segment lost 0 bases and the J segment 5 bases; nucleotides outside the gene matches: 5. The V gene's germline CDR1 is LNHNV and CDR2 YYDKDF (reference sequence). The CDR3 region is CATSRDGTGAIDTQYF. The CDR3 nucleotides read TGTGCCACCAGCAGAGATGGGACAGGGGCAATAGATACGCAGTATTTT.

V gene TRBV28 combines with J gene TRBJ2-5; TRBD1 agrees at 8 bases. The CDR3 sequence is 14 residues long. V gave up 5 bases and J gave up 2 bases; unmatched junction bases: 4. CDR1 MDHEN and CDR2 SYDVKM come from the germline V gene. The CDR3 loop reads CASSRTGKQETQYF. The CDR3 nucleotides are TGTGCCAGCAGTCGGACAGGGAAACAAGAGACCCAGTACTTC.

The chain carries TRBV28 and TRBJ2-4; the match to TRBD2 covers 10 bases. Germline-derived CDR1 and CDR2 are MDHEN and SYDVKM. The CDR3 is made up of 15 amino acids. V dropped 3 bases and J dropped 3; count of bases not matched to a gene: 2. The CDR3 DNA is TGTGCCAGCAGTTTCCTAGCGGGAGACAAAAACATTCAGTACTTC. Amino acids: CASSFLAGDKNIQYF.

The rearrangement joins TRBV10-3 to TRBJ1-1; TRBD1 matches at 11 bases. This CDR3 has 16 amino acids. CDR1 is ENHRY and CDR2 is SYGVKD in the germline V gene. The V and J ends lost 3 bases and 1 base, in that order; junction bases with no gene match: 4. CDR3 coding DNA: TGTGCCATCAGTGACGGGACAGGGGGTTCGAACACTGAAGCTTTCTTT. Its protein is CAISDGTGGSNTEAFF.

The CDR3 sequence: CASSVRTGGQPQHF. CDR3 nucleotide sequence: TGTGCCAGCAGCGTACGGACAGGGGGACAGCCCCAGCATTTT. This chain uses TRBV3-1 (or the pseudogene TRBV3-2) with TRBJ1-5; TRBD1 aligns across 10 bases. Germline CDR1 is LGHDT and CDR2 is YNNKEL (reference sequence). The CDR3 has 14 amino acids. V trimming: 5 bases; J trimming: 7 bases; junction bases outside the gene matches: 5.

The chain has TRBV18 and TRBJ1-6; 7 nucleotides match TRBD1. The germline V gene has CDR1 KGHSH and CDR2 LQKENI. The CDR3 extends over 15 amino acids. Trimming removed 2 bases from V and 8 bases from J; junction bases left unmatched: 6. The CDR3 here is CASSPDTGEYSPLHF. The CDR3 DNA follows: TGTGCCAGCTCACCAGACACAGGGGAGTATTCACCCCTCCACTTT. Drawing the rest from reference TRBV18 and TRBJ1-6, the complete variable domain is NAGVMQNPRHLVRRRGQEARLRCSPMKGHSHVYWYRQLPEEGLKFMVYLQKENIIDESGMPKERFSAEFPKEGPSILRIQQVVRGDSAAYFCASSPDTGEYSPLHFGNGTRLTVT.

V is TRBV27 and J is TRBJ1-1; D is ambiguous. The CDR3 runs to 12 residues. The germline V and J ends were trimmed by 4 bases and 8 bases, with 11 bases remaining between them. CDR1 is MNHEY, CDR2 SMNVEV, per germline (reference sequence). The CDR3 nucleotides read TGTGCCAGCAGTTCTCCGGTTTCGGAAGCTTTCTTT. The encoded protein is CASSSPVSEAFF.

The count of this clone is one. The chain combines TRBV7-6 with TRBJ2-2, with D possibly matching TRBD2 (5 bases). Germline V gene lookup returns CDR1 SGHVS and CDR2 FNYEAQ. CDR3 length equals 16 residues. V gave up 6 bases and J gave up 1 base, with 15 bases separating them. CDR3 coding DNA: TGTGCCAGCAGACCCTCTAGCTTACTGAACACCGGGGAGCTGTTTTTT. Its translation is CASRPSSLLNTGELFF.

This clone was detected only a few times. The chain is built from TRBV27 and TRBJ1-1; 8 positions match TRBD1. V shed 5 bases, J shed 0 bases, and the junction held 5 bases outside the gene matches. Germline CDR1 reads MNHEY; CDR2 reads SMNVEV (reference sequence). CDR3 length equals 15 residues. The CDR3 region is CASSISRGLNTEAFF. The CDR3 DNA sequence: TGTGCCAGCAGTATCTCCAGGGGGCTGAACACTGAAGCTTTCTTT.

The chain employs TRBV9 and TRBJ2-3; 7 bases are shared with TRBD1. The CDR3 is 16 amino acids. Germline CDR1 reads SGDLS; CDR2 reads YYNGEE. The J segment lost 0 bases and the V segment lost 1 base, leaving 5 bases of the junction unmatched. The CDR3 DNA sequence: TGTGCCAGCAGCGTAAGGGACAGTCCTAGCACAGATACGCAGTATTTT. Translation gives CASSVRDSPSTDTQYF.

DNA for the CDR3: TGTGCCAGTAGTATAGAAAGCGGGACAGGGAAGACCCAGTACTTC. It yields the protein CASSIESGTGKTQYF. The chain couples TRBV19 to TRBJ2-5, with TRBD1 matching 9 bases. With 0 bases clipped from V and 6 bases from J, the junction kept 5 bases outside the gene matches. This CDR3 has 15 residues. CDR1 and CDR2 from the germline V gene are LNHDA and SQIVND (reference sequence).

V gene TRBV11-2 combines with J gene TRBJ2-7; 8 nucleotides line up with TRBD1. Germline CDR1 is SGHAT and CDR2 is FQNNGV. CDR3 length equals 15 residues. Unmatched junction bases numbered 11, after V lost 6 bases and J lost 4 bases. The CDR3 sequence is CASSRPGGQAYEQYF. As DNA, the CDR3 is TGTGCCAGCAGTCGTCCCGGGGGACAGGCGTACGAGCAGTACTTC.

The chain joins TRBV20-1 to TRBJ2-5; TRBD2 might be the D (5 bases). The CDR3 totals 11 residues. Germline V gene data show CDR1 as DFQATT and CDR2 as SNEGSKA (reference sequence). Trimming removed 0 bases from V and 9 bases from J, with 8 bases in between. The chain's CDR3 is CSARERVAQYF. Here the CDR3 DNA reads TGCAGTGCTAGAGAGAGGGTGGCCCAGTACTTC.

The table lists this clone with a few counts. The chain combines TRBV30 with TRBJ1-2; 8 positions agree with TRBD1. The germline V gene encodes CDR1 GTSNPN and CDR2 SVGIG (reference sequence). The CDR3 is made up of 12 amino acids. J gave up 8 bases and V 5 bases, and 7 bases lay outside the gene matches. CDR3 DNA sequence: TGTGCCTGGGTGGACAGGGCGGGCGGCTACACCTTC. It codes for CAWVDRAGGYTF.

CDR3 sequence (DNA): TGCGCCAGCAGCTTTCAACCCTACTCTGGAAACACCATATATTTT. Amino acids: CASSFQPYSGNTIYF. The rearrangement joins TRBV5-1 to TRBJ1-3; unclear D gene. Germline assignment: CDR1 SGHRS and CDR2 YFSETQ. Trimming stripped 2 bases from V and 0 bases from J, with 9 bases between. There are 15 residues in the CDR3. The complete variable domain, with remaining parts taken from reference TRBV5-1 and TRBJ1-3, reads KAGVTQTPRYLIKTRGQQVTLSCSPISGHRSVSWYQQTPGQGLQFLFEYFSETQRNKGNFPGRFSGRQFSNSRSEMNVSTLELGDSALYLCASSFQPYSGNTIYFGEGSWLTVV.

The V call is TRBV28, the J call TRBJ1-3; D gene ambiguous. Germline CDR1 and CDR2: MDHEN and SYDVKM. The CDR3 is 14 residues long. V lost 3 bases and J lost 2, with 8 bases in between. The CDR3, as DNA: TGTGCCAGCAGTTTTCGAACAACTGGAAACACCATATATTTT. Translated, it gives CASSFRTTGNTIYF.

The chain has TRBV3-1 (or the pseudogene TRBV3-2) and TRBJ2-7; the match to TRBD2 covers 14 bases. The CDR3 runs 17 residues. Trimming at V came to 4 bases and at J to 2 bases, leaving 7 bases not matched to a gene. Germline CDR1 reads LGHDT; CDR2 reads YNNKEL (reference sequence). The CDR3 sequence is CASSRLGLAGGTYEQYF. The CDR3 DNA reads as TGTGCCAGCAGCCGCCTCGGACTAGCGGGGGGCACCTACGAGCAGTACTTC.